This TCR beta chain comes out of a study of cytomegalovirus exposure and HLA in healthy donors. Study-wide findings and caveats: Most CMV-associated TCR beta chains appeared HLA-restricted in a later analysis. Cytomegalovirus association was listed for 150 or so TCR beta chains. Common viral pathogens were later found to be apparently linked to several of the most significant clusters. With later analysis, a missense DCLRE1C variant became linked to TCR beta V- and J-gene trimming.

A remark on this clone: Antigen unknown.

The length of the CDR3 is 14 residues. In germline, CDR1 is KGHSY, CDR2 FQNENV. The V gene end was trimmed by 3 bases and the J gene end by 5 bases; junction bases not matched to a gene: 5. Use of 60 Vbeta and 13 Jbeta primers characterized the PCR. TCRdb's table, derived via immunoSEQ multiplex PCR, lists solely in-frame clones and lacks some. The sample holds 100,000 to 150,000 clones, 65% to 85% seen once. Sequencing was carried out using PBMCs. V gene TRBV16 combines with J gene TRBJ1-1, with 8 positions matching TRBD1. This sequence was found in a woman in her thirties or forties in good health and CMV-seronegative. The DNA of the CDR3 is TGTGCCAGCAGCCACAGGGGGCTGGGGACTGAAGCTTTCTTT. This encodes CASSHRGLGTEAFF.